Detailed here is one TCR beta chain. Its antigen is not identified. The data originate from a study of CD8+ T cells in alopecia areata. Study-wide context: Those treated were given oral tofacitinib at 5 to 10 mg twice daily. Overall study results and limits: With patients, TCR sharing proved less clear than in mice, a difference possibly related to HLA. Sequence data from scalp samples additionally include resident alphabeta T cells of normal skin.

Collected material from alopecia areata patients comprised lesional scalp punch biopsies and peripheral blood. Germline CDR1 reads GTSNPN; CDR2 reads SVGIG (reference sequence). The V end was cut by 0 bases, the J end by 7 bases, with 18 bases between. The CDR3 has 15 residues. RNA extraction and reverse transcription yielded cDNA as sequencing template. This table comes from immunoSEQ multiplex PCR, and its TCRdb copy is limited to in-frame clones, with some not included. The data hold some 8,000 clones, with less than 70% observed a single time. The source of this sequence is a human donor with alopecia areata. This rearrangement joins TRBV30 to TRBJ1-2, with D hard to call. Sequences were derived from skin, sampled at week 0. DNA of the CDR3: TGTGCCTGGAGTGTACAAGGGTCAGGAGCATGTGGCTACACCTTC. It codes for CAWSVQGSGACGYTF.